These 14 T cell receptor beta chains came from one sample sequenced in a study of blood T cell repertoires in COVID-19 (dated by TCRdb to between 2020 and 2021). Libraries were prepared through the immunoSEQ multiplex PCR assay. TCRdb took this table from immuneACCESS and kept in-frame rearrangements with V and J called. Such tables lack part of the clones; where checked against another copy, unresolved V genes explain under half of the gap, and the rest is unexplained. The sample has around 100,000 clones on record, roughly 88% of them singletons. The ten largest clones add up to approximately 5.3% of the sample. The sample consisted of peripheral blood. The receptors were gathered from a human donor in a cohort sampled during active COVID-19.

V gene TRBV30 combines with J gene TRBJ2-7; weak D call: TRBD2 (5 bases). Germline lookup yields CDR1 GTSNPN and CDR2 SVGIG (reference sequence). The CDR3 consists of 15 residues. V lost 1 base to trimming and J lost 0 bases, with 13 bases between them. This chain's CDR3 is CAWSDGMRDSYEQYF. The CDR3 DNA follows: TGTGCCTGGAGTGACGGGATGAGGGACTCCTACGAGCAGTACTTC.

The chain carries TRBV27 and TRBJ2-6, with unresolved D. The CDR3 runs to 19 residues. Trimming took off 2 bases at V and 0 bases at J, with 17 bases between the two ends. CDR1 is MNHEY and CDR2 is SMNVEV in the germline V gene (reference sequence). This CDR3 reads CASSLERYGFDSGANVLTF. The CDR3 coding sequence is TGTGCCAGCAGTTTAGAACGTTACGGGTTTGACTCTGGGGCCAACGTCCTGACTTTC.

This clone was counted a few times. The rearrangement joins TRBV27 to TRBJ2-3, with TRBD2 matching 13 bases. Trimming removed 6 bases from V and 4 bases from J; junction bases left unmatched: 13. Germline V lookup: CDR1 MNHEY, CDR2 SMNVEV (reference sequence). This CDR3 comprises 18 residues. The CDR3 loop reads CASRGAPETSGRSDTQYF. The CDR3 bases are TGTGCCAGCAGGGGTGCCCCTGAGACTAGCGGGAGGTCAGATACGCAGTATTTT.

This clone was counted a single time. The chain carries TRBV6-1 and TRBJ2-7; D is possibly TRBD1 (6 bases). The germline gives CDR1 MNHNS, CDR2 SASEGT. V was trimmed by 4 bases and J by 0 bases, leaving 22 bases between them. CDR3 length: 18 amino acids. CDR3 region: CASSADAVETGLSYEQYF. CDR3 nucleotide sequence: TGTGCCAGCAGTGCGGACGCCGTTGAGACAGGCCTCTCCTACGAGCAGTACTTC.

This clone was picked up a small number of times. The chain uses TRBV7-9 and TRBJ1-2, with D maybe TRBD1 (6 bases). V was trimmed by 5 bases and J by 5 bases, leaving 12 bases between them. The CDR3 covers 13 residues. Germline CDR1 is SEHNR and CDR2 is FQNEAQ (reference sequence). The CDR3 is CASSVGQSYGYTF. CDR3 nucleotides: TGTGCCAGCAGCGTCGGACAGTCGTATGGCTACACCTTC.

V and J are TRBV6-5 and TRBJ1-4; D gene ambiguous. Trimming cost V 6 bases and J 7 bases, with 6 bases left between them. Germline V gene lookup returns CDR1 MNHEY and CDR2 SVGAGI. This CDR3 is 11 amino acids long. CDR3 sequence (DNA): TGTGCCAGCAGGATCGGTGAAAAACTGTTTTTT. Amino acids: CASRIGEKLFF.

The rearrangement uses TRBV6-6 and TRBJ1-2; 8 nucleotides align to TRBD1. The germline CDR1 and CDR2 sequences are MNHNY and SVGAGI (reference sequence). The CDR3 length is 14 residues. The J segment lost 7 bases and the V segment lost 7 bases, leaving 11 bases of the junction unmatched. The CDR3 protein is CASNQRVQGGGYTF. The CDR3 DNA follows: TGTGCCAGCAACCAACGAGTACAGGGGGGTGGCTACACCTTC.

This clone was recorded only once. V and J are TRBV28 and TRBJ1-5; D remains ambiguous. This CDR3 is 12 amino acids long. The germline V gene has CDR1 MDHEN and CDR2 SYDVKM. The germline V and J ends were trimmed by 8 bases and 1 base, with 6 bases remaining between them. CDR3 DNA: TGTGCCAGCGGGGAGAGCAATCAGCCCCAGCATTTT. Translating it yields CASGESNQPQHF. Filled out from reference TRBV28 and TRBJ1-5, the complete variable domain reads DVKVTQSSRYLVKRTGEKVFLECVQDMDHENMFWYRQDPGLGLRLIYFSYDVKMKEKGDIPEGYSVSREKKERFSLILESASTNQTSMYLCASGESNQPQHFGDGTRLSIL.

This rearrangement joins TRBV27 to TRBJ2-3; the match to TRBD1 covers 8 bases. Unmatched junction bases numbered 7, after V lost 5 bases and J lost 0 bases. The CDR3 covers 16 residues. Germline lookup yields CDR1 MNHEY and CDR2 SMNVEV (reference sequence). For the CDR3, the DNA is TGTGCCAGCAGTAACTACAGGGGGTCTAGCACAGATACGCAGTATTTT. This sequence encodes CASSNYRGSSTDTQYF.

This clone showed up just once. The gene calls are TRBV6-5 and TRBJ1-6; D unresolved. The ends were cut back, 9 bases at V and 7 bases at J, with 10 bases in the middle. The V gene's germline CDR1 is MNHEY and CDR2 SVGAGI. The CDR3 consists of 12 residues. Here the CDR3 reads CARTEINSPLHF. Written as DNA, the CDR3 is TGTGCCAGAACAGAGATCAATTCACCCCTCCACTTT.

The chain is built from TRBV5-4 and TRBJ2-5, with D perhaps matching TRBD2 (6 bases). Germline loops: CDR1 SGHNT, CDR2 YYREEE (reference sequence). With 1 base removed from V and 5 bases from J, the gap between germline ends came to 12 bases. The CDR3 is made up of 14 amino acids. CDR3 DNA: TGTGCCAGCAGCTTGATAGCGAGCGGGGAGACCCAGTACTTC. Protein: CASSLIASGETQYF.

J is TRBJ1-2 and V is TRBV6-5; 11 bases line up with TRBD1. The V and J ends lost 8 bases and 6 bases, in that order; junction bases with no gene match: 11. This CDR3 spans 15 amino acids. The V gene's germline CDR1 is MNHEY and CDR2 SVGAGI. CDR3: CASRSSGQGADGYTF. CDR3 sequence (DNA): TGTGCCAGCCGTTCTTCAGGACAGGGGGCGGATGGCTACACCTTC.

This sequence joins TRBV24-1 and TRBJ2-1; D may be TRBD1 (5 bases). Trimming left V 4 bases short and J 3 bases short, with 15 bases between. The CDR3 has 16 amino acids. Germline lookup yields CDR1 KGHDR and CDR2 SFDVKD. The CDR3 coding sequence is TGTGCCACCAGTGACACCGCTGCAGGGAACTACAATGAGCAGTTCTTC. This codes for CATSDTAAGNYNEQFF.

The chain links TRBV3-1 (or the pseudogene TRBV3-2) to TRBJ1-1; TRBD1 might be the D (6 bases). The germline V gene has CDR1 LGHDT and CDR2 YNNKEL (reference sequence). Trimming shortened V by 2 bases and J by 0 bases, and 13 bases separated the two germline ends. The CDR3 length is 16 residues. This CDR3 reads CASSQHKDRLNTEAFF. CDR3 nucleotides: TGTGCCAGCAGCCAACATAAGGACAGACTGAACACTGAAGCTTTCTTT.